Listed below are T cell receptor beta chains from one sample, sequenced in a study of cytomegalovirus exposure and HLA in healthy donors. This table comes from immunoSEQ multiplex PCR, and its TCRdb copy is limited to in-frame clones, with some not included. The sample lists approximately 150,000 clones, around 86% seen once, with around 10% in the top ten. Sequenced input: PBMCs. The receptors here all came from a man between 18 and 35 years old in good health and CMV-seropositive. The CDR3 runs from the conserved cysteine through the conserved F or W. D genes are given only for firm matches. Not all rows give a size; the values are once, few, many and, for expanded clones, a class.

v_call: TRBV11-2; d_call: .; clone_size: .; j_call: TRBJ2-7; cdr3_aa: CASSLEVWGAAYEQYF; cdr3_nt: TGTGCCAGCAGCTTAGAAGTCTGGGGAGCGGCCTACGAGCAGTACTTC
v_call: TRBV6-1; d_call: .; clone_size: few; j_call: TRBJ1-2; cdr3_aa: CASSLTGRGYGYTF; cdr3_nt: TGTGCCAGCAGTTTGACCGGTAGGGGGTATGGCTACACCTTC
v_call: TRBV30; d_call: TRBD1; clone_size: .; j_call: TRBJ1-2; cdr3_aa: CAWSPTGYGYTF; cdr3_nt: TGTGCCTGGAGTCCGACAGGGTATGGCTACACCTTC
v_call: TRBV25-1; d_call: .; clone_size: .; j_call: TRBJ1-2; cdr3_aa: CASRRGIYGYTF; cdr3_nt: TGTGCCAGCAGACGAGGGATCTATGGCTACACCTTC
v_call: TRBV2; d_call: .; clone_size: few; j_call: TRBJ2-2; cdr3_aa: CASSEYGGNTGELFF; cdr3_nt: TGTGCCAGCAGTGAATACGGGGGAAACACCGGGGAGCTGTTTTTT
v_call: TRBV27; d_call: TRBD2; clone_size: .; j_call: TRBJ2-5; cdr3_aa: CASSPLWAGGFQETQYF; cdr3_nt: TGTGCCAGCAGCCCTCTCTGGGCGGGGGGATTCCAAGAGACCCAGTACTTC
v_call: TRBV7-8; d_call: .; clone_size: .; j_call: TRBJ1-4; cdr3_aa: CASSPRAINNEKLFF; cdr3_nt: TGTGCCAGCAGCCCCCGCGCCATAAACAATGAAAAACTGTTTTTT
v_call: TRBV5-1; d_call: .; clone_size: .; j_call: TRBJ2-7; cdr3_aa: CASSLESSEQYF; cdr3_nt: TGCGCCAGCAGCTTGGAGTCGAGCGAGCAGTACTTC
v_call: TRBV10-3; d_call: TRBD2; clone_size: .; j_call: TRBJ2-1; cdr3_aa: CAISASGLAGNNEQFF; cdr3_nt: TGTGCCATCAGTGCCTCGGGACTAGCGGGAAACAATGAGCAGTTCTTC
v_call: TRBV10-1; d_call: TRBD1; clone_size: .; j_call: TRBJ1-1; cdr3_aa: CASSHDRGGNTEAFF; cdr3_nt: TGCGCCAGCAGCCATGACAGGGGTGGGAACACTGAAGCTTTCTTT
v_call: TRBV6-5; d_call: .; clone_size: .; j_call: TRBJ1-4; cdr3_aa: CASSYSGGAAEKLFF; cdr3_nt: TGTGCCAGCAGTTACTCAGGGGGGGCGGCTGAAAAACTGTTTTTT
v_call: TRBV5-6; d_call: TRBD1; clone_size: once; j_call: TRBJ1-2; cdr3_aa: CASSLSQGGYTF; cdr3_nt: TGTGCCAGCAGCTTATCACAGGGGGGCTACACCTTC
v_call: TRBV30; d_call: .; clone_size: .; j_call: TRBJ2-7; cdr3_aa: CAWSAGTLVYEQYF; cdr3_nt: TGTGCCTGGAGTGCTGGGACACTTGTCTACGAGCAGTACTTC
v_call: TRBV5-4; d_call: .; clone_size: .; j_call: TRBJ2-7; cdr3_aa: CASSATVQREQYF; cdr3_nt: TGTGCCAGCAGCGCCACGGTGCAACGGGAGCAGTACTTC
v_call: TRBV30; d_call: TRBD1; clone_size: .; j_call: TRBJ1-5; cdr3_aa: CAWSVGGGRQPQHF; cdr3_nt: TGTGCCTGGAGTGTCGGAGGGGGCCGTCAGCCCCAGCATTTT
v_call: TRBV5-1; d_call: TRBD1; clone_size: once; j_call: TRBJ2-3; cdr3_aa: CASSSTGAQDTQYF; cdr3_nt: TGCGCCAGCAGCAGTACAGGGGCTCAAGATACGCAGTATTTT
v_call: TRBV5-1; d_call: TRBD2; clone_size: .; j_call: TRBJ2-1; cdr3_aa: CASTIFASGASTSYNEQFF; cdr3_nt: TGCGCCAGCACAATTTTCGCTAGCGGGGCTTCGACCTCCTACAATGAGCAGTTCTTC
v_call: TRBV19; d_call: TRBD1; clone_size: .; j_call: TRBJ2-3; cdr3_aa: CASSIVHRGDTQYF; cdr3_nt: TGTGCCAGTAGTATTGTTCACAGGGGAGATACGCAGTATTTT